Below are 19 T cell receptor beta chains sequenced from a single sample in a study of T cell responses to AZD1222 COVID-19 vaccine. Only in-frame clones appear in the TCRdb table, and some are missing; sequencing was by immunoSEQ multiplex PCR. The sample has roughly 140,000 clones, about 91% seen once; the top ten hold roughly 2.1%. This specimen consisted of peripheral blood, obtained on day 0 of AZD1222 vaccination. Receptor source: an adult in good health.

J is TRBJ1-1 and V is TRBV10-3; 7 positions agree with TRBD1. The V gene's germline CDR1 is ENHRY and CDR2 SYGVKD. V gave up 6 bases and J gave up 4 bases; unmatched junction bases: 17. The length of the CDR3 is 17 residues. CDR3 sequence: CAIRAGGQGGSTTEAFF. For the CDR3, the DNA is TGTGCCATCAGAGCCGGGGGCCAGGGGGGTTCGACCACTGAAGCTTTCTTT.

Turning to this clone: At one of its ends the junction is not consistent with the germline gene, which may arise from a read error. This chain connects TRBV12-3 or TRBV12-4 to TRBJ1-2, with 8 positions matching TRBD1. This CDR3 is built from 11 residues. The CDR3 bases are TGTGCCAGCAGCGGGACAGGCATTAATTCCTTC. Its protein product is CASSGTGINSF.

This chain links TRBV30 with TRBJ1-1, with D unresolved. This CDR3 spans 11 amino acids. CDR1 is GTSNPN and CDR2 is SVGIG in the germline V gene (reference sequence). Trimming took off 8 bases at V and 6 bases at J, with 13 bases between the two ends. CDR3 DNA sequence: TGTGCCCGACAACACCAGGCTGAAGCTTTCTTT. This translates into CARQHQAEAFF.

This clone was found once. The chain is built from TRBV19 and TRBJ1-2; D call uncertain. Trimming stripped 10 bases from V and 2 bases from J, with 17 bases between. The length of the CDR3 is 14 residues. Germline V gives CDR1 LNHDA, CDR2 SQIVND (reference sequence). CDR3 sequence (DNA): TGTGCCACTAGAGTAGGTGGGCCGAACTATGGCTACACCTTC. Translation: CATRVGGPNYGYTF.

V gene TRBV7-9 combines with J gene TRBJ1-1; no clear D gene. Germline CDR1 reads SEHNR; CDR2 reads FQNEAQ (reference sequence). Between the trimmed V and J ends, which lost 1 base and 1 base, there was a span of 7 bases. This CDR3 contains 14 residues. CDR3 region: CASSLEGWNTEAFF. CDR3 nucleotide sequence: TGTGCCAGCAGCTTAGAAGGATGGAACACTGAAGCTTTCTTT.

The CDR3 nucleotides read TGTGCCAGCAGCTTAGGGAGGACAAAGTGGGAGCAGTACTTC. Protein: CASSLGRTKWEQYF. The rearrangement uses TRBV7-2 and TRBJ2-7; D is tentatively TRBD1 or TRBD2 (5 bases each). Between the trimmed V and J ends, which lost 1 base and 7 bases, there was a span of 14 bases. CDR3 size: 14 residues. CDR1 and CDR2 from the germline V gene are SGHTA and FQGNSA.

This clone was counted only a few times. The chain combines TRBV5-4 with TRBJ2-1, with D maybe TRBD2 (5 bases). The ends were cut back, 6 bases at V and 5 bases at J, with 12 bases in the middle. The CDR3 spans 13 residues. CDR1 and CDR2 (germline): SGHNT, YYREEE (reference sequence). CDR3 loop: CASNIGRNNEQFF. The CDR3, as DNA: TGTGCCAGCAACATAGGGAGAAACAATGAGCAGTTCTTC.

The genes are TRBV7-2 and TRBJ2-1, with D possibly TRBD1 on 5 matching bases. Germline V CDR1 and CDR2: SGHTA, FQGNSA. The CDR3 consists of 14 residues. V lost 5 bases to trimming and J lost 2 bases, with 10 bases between them. The CDR3 nucleotides read TGTGCCAGCAGCCAGGGCCCGACCTACAATGAGCAGTTCTTC. The encoded protein is CASSQGPTYNEQFF.

This chain links TRBV2 with TRBJ2-5; no firm D call. The CDR3 has 17 amino acids. Germline CDR1 and CDR2: SNHLY and FYNNEI. Trimming shortened V by 5 bases and J by 5 bases, and 24 bases separated the two germline ends. The CDR3, as DNA: TGTGCCAGCAGTCCCATACTATCGGCTCTTCCTAGTGAGACCCAGTACTTC. This codes for CASSPILSALPSETQYF.

The chain employs TRBV6-1 and TRBJ2-5; TRBD1 is a possible D gene (5 bases). Germline lookup yields CDR1 MNHNS and CDR2 SASEGT. V lost 2 bases and J lost 7, with 23 bases in between. The CDR3 is 17 amino acids. CDR3 coding DNA: TGTGCCAGCAGTGAAAAAGGGGTGGGGCCCAGTATTGCGACCCAGTACTTC. It specifies CASSEKGVGPSIATQYF.

The chain uses TRBV11-2 and TRBJ2-7, with 13 bases lining up with TRBD2. Trimming removed 2 bases from V and 1 base from J; junction bases left unmatched: 11. The CDR3 has 19 residues. Germline values: CDR1 SGHAT, CDR2 FQNNGV. CDR3 DNA sequence: TGTGCCAGCAGCTTAAGGGGACTAGCGGGGCCCGTCGTATCCTACGAGCAGTACTTC. The encoded protein is CASSLRGLAGPVVSYEQYF.

V and J are TRBV5-4 and TRBJ2-5; 10 bases map to TRBD1. The trim removed 1 base at V and 4 bases at J, leaving 4 bases unmatched. The CDR3 is made up of 15 amino acids. The germline gives CDR1 SGHNT, CDR2 YYREEE (reference sequence). CDR3 nucleotides: TGTGCCAGCAGCTTGTATCGGACAGGGGGAGAGACCCAGTACTTC. Amino acid sequence: CASSLYRTGGETQYF.

The chain is built from TRBV5-1 and TRBJ1-1, with a possible D match to TRBD1 (5 bases). The CDR3 contains 13 residues. With 4 bases removed from V and 1 base from J, the gap between germline ends came to 8 bases. The germline CDR1 and CDR2 sequences are SGHRS and YFSETQ. The chain's CDR3 is CASSQTANTEAFF. For the CDR3, the DNA is TGCGCCAGCAGCCAGACAGCGAACACTGAAGCTTTCTTT.

CDR3 DNA: TGTGCCTGGAGGGGTTACAGGGGTTCCTCTGGAAACACCATATATTTT. This gives the protein CAWRGYRGSSGNTIYF. The chain uses TRBV30 and TRBJ1-3; TRBD1 agrees at 7 bases. V shed 3 bases and J 0 bases; nucleotides not matched to a gene: 8. Germline V lookup: CDR1 GTSNPN, CDR2 SVGIG (reference sequence). CDR3 length: 16 amino acids.

The CDR3 loop is CASSLVRNSGNTIYF. The DNA of the CDR3 is TGTGCCAGCAGCTTAGTACGGAACTCTGGAAACACCATATATTTT. The chain joins TRBV7-9 to TRBJ1-3; D gene unclear. Trimming cost V 1 base and J 0 bases, with 7 bases left between them. The V gene's germline CDR1 is SEHNR and CDR2 FQNEAQ (reference sequence). The CDR3 runs 15 residues.

CDR3 nucleotides: TGTGCCAGCAGTGACTCCCCGGGACGAGCTGAAAACACCATATATTTT. Its protein is CASSDSPGRAENTIYF. V is TRBV6-4 and J is TRBJ1-3; TRBD1 is a possible D gene (5 bases). CDR3 size: 16 residues. V was clipped by 0 bases and J by 6 bases, with 15 bases between them. CDR1 is MRHNA, CDR2 SNTAGT, per germline.

The CDR3 sequence is CASSFRLAAIEQYF. The CDR3 DNA reads TGTGCCAGCAGTTTCAGACTAGCGGCCATTGAGCAGTACTTC. The chain links TRBV28 to TRBJ2-7, with 9 bases aligning to TRBD2. With 3 bases clipped from V and 7 bases from J, the junction kept 7 bases outside the gene matches. Germline CDR1 MDHEN, CDR2 SYDVKM. The CDR3 is 14 residues long. Supplemented by reference TRBV28 and TRBJ2-7, the full variable domain reads DVKVTQSSRYLVKRTGEKVFLECVQDMDHENMFWYRQDPGLGLRLIYFSYDVKMKEKGDIPEGYSVSREKKERFSLILESASTNQTSMYLCASSFRLAAIEQYFGPGTRLTVT.

The chain has TRBV11-2 and TRBJ2-1; D uncertain. The ends were cut back, 5 bases at V and 6 bases at J, with 14 bases in the middle. CDR1 and CDR2 (germline): SGHAT, FQNNGV. The CDR3 has 14 residues. CDR3 residues: CASSPWASGNEQFF. The DNA for the CDR3 is TGTGCCAGCAGCCCCTGGGCTTCTGGCAATGAGCAGTTCTTC.

The V call is TRBV19, the J call TRBJ1-1; no clear D gene. The CDR3 covers 15 residues. Germline lookup yields CDR1 LNHDA and CDR2 SQIVND (reference sequence). Between the trimmed V and J ends, which lost 7 bases and 5 bases, there was a span of 20 bases. The CDR3: CASISGTGRKTEAFF. The DNA for the CDR3 is TGTGCCAGTATTTCGGGAACGGGGAGGAAGACTGAAGCTTTCTTT.